This T cell receptor beta chain is drawn from a study of blood T cell repertoires in COVID-19. Study in general: Samples representing acute and convalescent COVID-19 were sourced from the United States, Italy and Spain. In each case, the material was cDNA or gDNA derived from T cells, B-cell-depleted T cells, or PBMCs.

Germline V CDR1 and CDR2: SGHRS, YFSETQ. This CDR3 comprises 15 residues. V was shortened by 0 bases and J by 6 bases, with 13 bases between the two germline ends. Authors' data handling: The assay estimated nucleated cells by amplifying reference gene primers. Profiled with immunoSEQ multiplex PCR; TCRdb holds only in-frame clones, not every one. Clonal size and the V and J genes are those of that table, whereas D and trimming came from the DNA. Among a few hundred thousand clones listed, 85% to 90% were seen once. This TCR came from a woman aged 70-85 years with active or convalescent COVID-19. The chain recombines TRBV5-1 with TRBJ1-3; D unresolved. Source material: peripheral blood. CDR3 in DNA: TGCGCCAGCAGCTTGGAACCCACTACTTTAAACACCATATATTTT. Amino acids: CASSLEPTTLNTIYF.